This TCR beta chain was profiled in a study of cytomegalovirus exposure and HLA in healthy donors. Study-level points and caveats: It was found in a later analysis that first-cohort TCR clusters tended to co-occur in the 100 to 150 validation repertoires.

A note on this clone: No antigen is known for it.

Assay: immunoSEQ multiplex PCR; the TCRdb copy retains only in-frame clones and omits some. The sample has under 200,000 clones; roughly 89% are singletons. The sample was PBMCs. This TCR derives from a woman aged 18 to 35 in good health and CMV-seropositive.

The CDR3 DNA follows: TGTGCCAGCAGTGAAGCGCTTCGGGGGGCCACCTACGAGCAGTACTTC. Translation gives CASSEALRGATYEQYF. The chain recombines TRBV2 with TRBJ2-7; a possible D gene is TRBD2 (7 bases). Trimming pared 0 bases from V and 2 bases from J, leaving 14 bases between. Germline V gene data show CDR1 as SNHLY and CDR2 as FYNNEI. The CDR3 runs 16 residues.